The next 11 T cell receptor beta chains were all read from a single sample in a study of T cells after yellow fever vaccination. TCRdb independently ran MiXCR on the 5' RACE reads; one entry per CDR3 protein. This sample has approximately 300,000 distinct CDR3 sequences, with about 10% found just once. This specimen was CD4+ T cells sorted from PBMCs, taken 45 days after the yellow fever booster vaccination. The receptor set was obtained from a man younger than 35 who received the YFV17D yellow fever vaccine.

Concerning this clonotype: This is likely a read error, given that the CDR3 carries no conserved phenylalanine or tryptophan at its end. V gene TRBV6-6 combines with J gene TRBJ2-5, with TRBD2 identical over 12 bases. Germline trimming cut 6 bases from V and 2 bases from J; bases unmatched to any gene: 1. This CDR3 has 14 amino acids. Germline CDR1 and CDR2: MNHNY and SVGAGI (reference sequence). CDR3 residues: CASSLAGGQETQYI. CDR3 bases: TGTGCCAGCAGCCTAGCGGGGGGGCAAGAGACCCAGTACATC.

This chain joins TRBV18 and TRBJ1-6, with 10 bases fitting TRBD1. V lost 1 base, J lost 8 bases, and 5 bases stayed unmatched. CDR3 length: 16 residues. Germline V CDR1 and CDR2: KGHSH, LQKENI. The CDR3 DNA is TGTGCCAGCTCACCACGGGACAGGGGAGGGTATTCACCCCTCCACTTT. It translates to CASSPRDRGGYSPLHF.

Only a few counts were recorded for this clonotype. CDR3 sequence: CSARDFAGGETQYF. CDR3 DNA sequence: TGCAGTGCTAGAGATTTTGCGGGGGGAGAGACCCAGTACTTC. J is TRBJ2-5 and V is TRBV20-1; 8 bases map to TRBD2. The CDR3 is 14 residues long. Looked up from germline, CDR1 is DFQATT and CDR2 is SNEGSKA (reference sequence). V gave up 0 bases and J gave up 4 bases; unmatched junction bases: 4.

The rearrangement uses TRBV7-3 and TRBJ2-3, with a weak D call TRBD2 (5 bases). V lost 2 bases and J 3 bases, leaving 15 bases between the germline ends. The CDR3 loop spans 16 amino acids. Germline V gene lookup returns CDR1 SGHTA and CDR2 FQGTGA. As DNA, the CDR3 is TGTGCCAGCAGCTTATACCCCGGACTGAGAACAGATACGCAGTATTTT. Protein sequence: CASSLYPGLRTDTQYF.

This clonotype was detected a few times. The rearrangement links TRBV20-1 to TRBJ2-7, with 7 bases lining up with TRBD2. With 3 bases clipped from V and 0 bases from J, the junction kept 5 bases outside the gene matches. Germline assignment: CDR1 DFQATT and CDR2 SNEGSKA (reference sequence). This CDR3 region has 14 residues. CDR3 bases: TGCAGTGCTAGTTACGGGGGGTCCTCCTACGAGCAGTACTTC. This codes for CSASYGGSSYEQYF.

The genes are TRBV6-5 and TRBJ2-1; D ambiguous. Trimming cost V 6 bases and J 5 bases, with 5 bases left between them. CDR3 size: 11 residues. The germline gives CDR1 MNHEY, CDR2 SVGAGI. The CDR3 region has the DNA TGTGCCAGCAGGGAAGACAATGAGCAGTTCTTC. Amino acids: CASREDNEQFF.

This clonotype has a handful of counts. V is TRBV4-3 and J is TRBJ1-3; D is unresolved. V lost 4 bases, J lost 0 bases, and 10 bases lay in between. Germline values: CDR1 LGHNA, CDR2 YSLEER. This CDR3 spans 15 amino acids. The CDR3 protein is CASSPAPSSGNTIYF. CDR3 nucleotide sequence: TGCGCCAGCAGCCCAGCTCCCAGCTCTGGAAACACCATATATTTT.

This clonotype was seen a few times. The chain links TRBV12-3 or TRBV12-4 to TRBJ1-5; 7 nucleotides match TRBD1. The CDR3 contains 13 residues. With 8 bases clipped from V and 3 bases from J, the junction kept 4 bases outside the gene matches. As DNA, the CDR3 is TGTGCCAGCCTGGGACAGATCAATCAGCCCCAGCATTTT. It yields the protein CASLGQINQPQHF.

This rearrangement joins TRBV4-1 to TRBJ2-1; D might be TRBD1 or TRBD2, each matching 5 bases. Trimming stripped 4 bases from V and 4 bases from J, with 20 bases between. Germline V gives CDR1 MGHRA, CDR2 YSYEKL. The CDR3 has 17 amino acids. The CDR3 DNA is TGCGCCAGCAGCCCAGGCCCACTGGCAGGGAGATACAATGAGCAGTTCTTC. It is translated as CASSPGPLAGRYNEQFF.

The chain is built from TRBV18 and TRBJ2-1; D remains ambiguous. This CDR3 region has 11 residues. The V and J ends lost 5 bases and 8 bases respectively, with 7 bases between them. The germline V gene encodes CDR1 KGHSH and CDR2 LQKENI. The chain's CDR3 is CASSARDEQFF. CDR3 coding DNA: TGTGCCAGCTCAGCACGCGATGAGCAGTTCTTC.

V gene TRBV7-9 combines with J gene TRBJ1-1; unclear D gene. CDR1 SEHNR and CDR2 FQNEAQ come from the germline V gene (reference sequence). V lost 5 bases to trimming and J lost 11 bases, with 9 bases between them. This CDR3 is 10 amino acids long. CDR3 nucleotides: TGTGCCAGCAGCGGGCCTGGGGCTTTCTTT. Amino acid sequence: CASSGPGAFF.